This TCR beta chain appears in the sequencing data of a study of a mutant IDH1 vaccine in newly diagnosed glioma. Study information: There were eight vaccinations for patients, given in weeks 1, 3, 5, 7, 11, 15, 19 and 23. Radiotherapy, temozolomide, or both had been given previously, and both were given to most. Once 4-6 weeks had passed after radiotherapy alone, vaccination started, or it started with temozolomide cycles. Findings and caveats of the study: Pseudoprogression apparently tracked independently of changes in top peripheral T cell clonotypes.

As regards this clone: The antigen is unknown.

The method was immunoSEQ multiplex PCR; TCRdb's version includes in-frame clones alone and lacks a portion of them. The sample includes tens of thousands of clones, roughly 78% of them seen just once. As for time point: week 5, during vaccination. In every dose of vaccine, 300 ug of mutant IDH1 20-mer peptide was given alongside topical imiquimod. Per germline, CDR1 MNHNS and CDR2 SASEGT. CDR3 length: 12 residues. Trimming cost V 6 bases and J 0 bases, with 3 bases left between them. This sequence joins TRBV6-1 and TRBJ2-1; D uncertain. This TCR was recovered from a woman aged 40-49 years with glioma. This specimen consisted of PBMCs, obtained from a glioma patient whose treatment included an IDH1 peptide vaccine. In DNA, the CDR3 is TGTGCCAGCAGACCCTCCTACAATGAGCAGTTCTTC. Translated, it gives CASRPSYNEQFF.